Reported below is one T cell receptor (beta chain). The sample is drawn from a study of cytomegalovirus exposure and HLA in healthy donors. The PCR made use of 60 Vbeta and 13 Jbeta primers. TCRdb keeps only in-frame clones here, not all; method: immunoSEQ multiplex PCR. The table lists some 140,000 clones, approximately 60% of them singletons. The junction had 7 bases not matched to a gene; V was cut back by 7 bases and J by 4 bases. The CDR3 loop spans 14 amino acids. The V gene's germline CDR1 is MNHEY and CDR2 SVGAGI. The sequenced sample was PBMCs. The TCR comes from a human donor in good health. V usage is TRBV6-5 and J usage is TRBJ1-3; 7 bases match TRBD1. The CDR3 DNA reads as TGTGCCAGCAAAATGGAGGGGGCAGGAAACACCATATATTTT. It translates to CASKMEGAGNTIYF.